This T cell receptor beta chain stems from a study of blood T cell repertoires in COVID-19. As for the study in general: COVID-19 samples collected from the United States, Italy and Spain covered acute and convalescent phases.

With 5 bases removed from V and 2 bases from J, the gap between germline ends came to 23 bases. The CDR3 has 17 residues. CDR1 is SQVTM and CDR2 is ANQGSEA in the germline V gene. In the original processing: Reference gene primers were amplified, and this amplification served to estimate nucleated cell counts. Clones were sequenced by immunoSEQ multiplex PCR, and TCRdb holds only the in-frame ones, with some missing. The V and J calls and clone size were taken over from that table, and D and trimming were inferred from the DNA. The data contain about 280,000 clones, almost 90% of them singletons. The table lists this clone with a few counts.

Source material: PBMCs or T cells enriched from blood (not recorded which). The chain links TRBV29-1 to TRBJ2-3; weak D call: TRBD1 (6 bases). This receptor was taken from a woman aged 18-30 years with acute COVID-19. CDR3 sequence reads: CSVTLGAGDLTTDTQYF. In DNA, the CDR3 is TGCAGCGTTACGCTAGGGGCAGGGGATCTCACCACAGATACGCAGTATTTT.